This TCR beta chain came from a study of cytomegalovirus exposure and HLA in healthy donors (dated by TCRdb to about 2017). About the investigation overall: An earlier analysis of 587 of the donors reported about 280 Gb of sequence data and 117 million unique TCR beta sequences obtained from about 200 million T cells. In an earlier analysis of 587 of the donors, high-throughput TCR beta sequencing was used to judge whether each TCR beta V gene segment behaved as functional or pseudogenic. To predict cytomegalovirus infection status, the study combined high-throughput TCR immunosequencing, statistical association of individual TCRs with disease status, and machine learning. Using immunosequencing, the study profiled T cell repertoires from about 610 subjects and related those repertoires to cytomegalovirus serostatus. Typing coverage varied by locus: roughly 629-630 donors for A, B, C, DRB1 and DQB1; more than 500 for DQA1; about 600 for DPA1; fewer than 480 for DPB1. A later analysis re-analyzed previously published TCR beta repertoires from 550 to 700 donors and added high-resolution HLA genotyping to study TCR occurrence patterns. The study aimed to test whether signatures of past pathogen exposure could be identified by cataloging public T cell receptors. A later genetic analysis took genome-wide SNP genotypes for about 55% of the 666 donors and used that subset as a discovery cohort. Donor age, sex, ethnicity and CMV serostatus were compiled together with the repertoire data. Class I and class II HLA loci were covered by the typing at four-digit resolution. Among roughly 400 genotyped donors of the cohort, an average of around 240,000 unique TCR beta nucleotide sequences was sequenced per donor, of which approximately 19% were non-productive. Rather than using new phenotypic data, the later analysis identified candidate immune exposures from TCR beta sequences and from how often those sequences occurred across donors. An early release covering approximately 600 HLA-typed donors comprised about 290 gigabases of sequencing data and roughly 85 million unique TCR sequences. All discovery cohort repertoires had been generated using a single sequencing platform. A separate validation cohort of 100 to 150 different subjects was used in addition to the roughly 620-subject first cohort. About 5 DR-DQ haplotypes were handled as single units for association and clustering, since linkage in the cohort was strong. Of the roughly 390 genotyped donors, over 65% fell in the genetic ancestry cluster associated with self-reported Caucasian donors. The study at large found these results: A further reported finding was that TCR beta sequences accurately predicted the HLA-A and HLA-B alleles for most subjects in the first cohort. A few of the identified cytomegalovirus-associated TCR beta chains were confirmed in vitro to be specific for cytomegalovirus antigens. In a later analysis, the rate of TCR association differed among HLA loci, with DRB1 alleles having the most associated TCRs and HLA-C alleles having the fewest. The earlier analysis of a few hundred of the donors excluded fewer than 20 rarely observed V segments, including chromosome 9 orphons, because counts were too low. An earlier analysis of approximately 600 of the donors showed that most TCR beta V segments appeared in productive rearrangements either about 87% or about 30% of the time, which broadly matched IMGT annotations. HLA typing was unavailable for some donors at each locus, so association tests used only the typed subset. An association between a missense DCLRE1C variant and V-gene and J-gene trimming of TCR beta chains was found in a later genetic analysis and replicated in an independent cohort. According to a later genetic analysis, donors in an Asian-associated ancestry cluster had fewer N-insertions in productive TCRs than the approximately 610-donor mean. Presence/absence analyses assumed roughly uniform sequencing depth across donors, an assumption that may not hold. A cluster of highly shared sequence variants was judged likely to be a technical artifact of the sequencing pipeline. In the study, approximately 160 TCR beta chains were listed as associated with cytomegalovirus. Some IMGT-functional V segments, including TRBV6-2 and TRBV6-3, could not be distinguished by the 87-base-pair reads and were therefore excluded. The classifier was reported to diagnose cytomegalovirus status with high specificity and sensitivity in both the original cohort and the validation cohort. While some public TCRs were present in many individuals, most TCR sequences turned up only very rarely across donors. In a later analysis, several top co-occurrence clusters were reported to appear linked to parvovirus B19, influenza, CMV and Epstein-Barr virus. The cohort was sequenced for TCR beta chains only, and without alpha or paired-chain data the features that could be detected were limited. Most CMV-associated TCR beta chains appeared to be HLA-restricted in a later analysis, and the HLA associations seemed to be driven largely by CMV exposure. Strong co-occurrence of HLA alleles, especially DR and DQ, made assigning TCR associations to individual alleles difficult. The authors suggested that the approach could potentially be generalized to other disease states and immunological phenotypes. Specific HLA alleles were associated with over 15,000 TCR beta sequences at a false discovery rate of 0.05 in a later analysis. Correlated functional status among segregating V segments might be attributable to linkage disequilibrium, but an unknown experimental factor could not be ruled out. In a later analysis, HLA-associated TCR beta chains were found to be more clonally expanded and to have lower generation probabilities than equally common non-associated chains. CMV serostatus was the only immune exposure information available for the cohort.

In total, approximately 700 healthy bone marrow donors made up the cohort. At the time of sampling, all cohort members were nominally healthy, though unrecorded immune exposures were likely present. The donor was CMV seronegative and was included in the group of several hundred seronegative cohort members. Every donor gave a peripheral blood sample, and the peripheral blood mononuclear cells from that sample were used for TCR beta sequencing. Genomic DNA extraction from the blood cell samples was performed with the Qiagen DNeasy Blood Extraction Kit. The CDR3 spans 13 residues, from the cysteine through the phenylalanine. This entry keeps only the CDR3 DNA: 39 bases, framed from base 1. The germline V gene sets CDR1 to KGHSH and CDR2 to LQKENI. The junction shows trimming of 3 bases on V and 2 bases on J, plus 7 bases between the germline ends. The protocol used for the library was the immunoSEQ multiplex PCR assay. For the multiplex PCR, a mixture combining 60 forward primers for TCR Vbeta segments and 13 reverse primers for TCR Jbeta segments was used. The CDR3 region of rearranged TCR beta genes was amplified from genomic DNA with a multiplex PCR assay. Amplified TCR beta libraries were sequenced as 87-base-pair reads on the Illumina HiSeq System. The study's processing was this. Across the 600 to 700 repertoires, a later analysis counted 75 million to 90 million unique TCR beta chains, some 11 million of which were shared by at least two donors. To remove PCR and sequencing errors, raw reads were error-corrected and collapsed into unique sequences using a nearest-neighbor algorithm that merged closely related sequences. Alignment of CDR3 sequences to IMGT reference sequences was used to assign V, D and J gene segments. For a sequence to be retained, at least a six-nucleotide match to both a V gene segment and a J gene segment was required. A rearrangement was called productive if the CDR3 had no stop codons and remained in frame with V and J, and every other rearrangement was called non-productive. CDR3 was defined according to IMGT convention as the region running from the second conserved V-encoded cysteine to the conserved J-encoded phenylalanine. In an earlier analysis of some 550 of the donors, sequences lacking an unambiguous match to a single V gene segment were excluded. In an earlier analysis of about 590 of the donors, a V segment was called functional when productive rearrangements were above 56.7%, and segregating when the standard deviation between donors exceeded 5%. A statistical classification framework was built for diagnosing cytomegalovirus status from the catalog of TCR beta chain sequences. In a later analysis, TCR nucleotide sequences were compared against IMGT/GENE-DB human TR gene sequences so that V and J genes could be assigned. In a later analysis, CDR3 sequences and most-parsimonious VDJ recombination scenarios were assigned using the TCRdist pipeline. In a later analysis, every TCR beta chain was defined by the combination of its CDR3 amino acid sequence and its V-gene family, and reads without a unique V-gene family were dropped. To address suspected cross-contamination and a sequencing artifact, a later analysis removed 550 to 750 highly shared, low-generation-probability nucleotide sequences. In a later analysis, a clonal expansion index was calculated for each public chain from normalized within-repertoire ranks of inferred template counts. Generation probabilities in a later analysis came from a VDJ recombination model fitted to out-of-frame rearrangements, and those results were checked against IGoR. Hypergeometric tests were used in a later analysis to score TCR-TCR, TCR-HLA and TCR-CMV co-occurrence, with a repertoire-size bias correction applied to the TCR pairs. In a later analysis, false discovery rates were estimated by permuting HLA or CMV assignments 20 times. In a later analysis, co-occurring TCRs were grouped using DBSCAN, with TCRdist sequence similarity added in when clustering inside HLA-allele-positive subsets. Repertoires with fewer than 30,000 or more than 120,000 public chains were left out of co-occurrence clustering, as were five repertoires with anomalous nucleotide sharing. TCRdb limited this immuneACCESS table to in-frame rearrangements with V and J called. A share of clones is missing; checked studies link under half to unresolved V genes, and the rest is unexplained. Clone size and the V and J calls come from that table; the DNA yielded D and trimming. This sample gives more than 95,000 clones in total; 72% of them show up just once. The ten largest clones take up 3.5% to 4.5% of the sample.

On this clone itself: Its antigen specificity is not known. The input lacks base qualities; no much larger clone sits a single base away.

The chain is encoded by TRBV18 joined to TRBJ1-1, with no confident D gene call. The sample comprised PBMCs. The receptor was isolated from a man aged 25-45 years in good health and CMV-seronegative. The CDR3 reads CASSPQANTEAFF. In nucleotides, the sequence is TGTGCCAGCTCACCTCAGGCAAACACTGAAGCTTTCTTT.